This paragraph covers one TCR beta chain sequence. A junction end diverges from the germline sequence, so it may reflect a read error. This sample is part of a study of blood T cells in healthy people across ages. A J-beta primer mix and a sample-barcoded 5' primer were used in a second PCR of about 6 to 12 cycles. Via MiXCR, TCRdb re-called the 5' RACE reads, giving one row per CDR3 protein. The sample carries approximately 1,700,000 distinct CDR3 sequences, roughly 43% recorded once. Sequenced input: blood. The TCR comes from a human donor in good health.

CDR3 residues: CASSPLTAPSGTNVLTF. The CDR3 DNA reads as TGTGCCAGCTCACCCCTGACAGCCCCCTCTGGGACCAACGTCCTGACTTTC. The chain is built from TRBV18 and TRBJ2-6; D possibly corresponds to TRBD1 (5 bases). Germline V CDR1 and CDR2: KGHSH, LQKENI. The CDR3 runs to 17 residues.